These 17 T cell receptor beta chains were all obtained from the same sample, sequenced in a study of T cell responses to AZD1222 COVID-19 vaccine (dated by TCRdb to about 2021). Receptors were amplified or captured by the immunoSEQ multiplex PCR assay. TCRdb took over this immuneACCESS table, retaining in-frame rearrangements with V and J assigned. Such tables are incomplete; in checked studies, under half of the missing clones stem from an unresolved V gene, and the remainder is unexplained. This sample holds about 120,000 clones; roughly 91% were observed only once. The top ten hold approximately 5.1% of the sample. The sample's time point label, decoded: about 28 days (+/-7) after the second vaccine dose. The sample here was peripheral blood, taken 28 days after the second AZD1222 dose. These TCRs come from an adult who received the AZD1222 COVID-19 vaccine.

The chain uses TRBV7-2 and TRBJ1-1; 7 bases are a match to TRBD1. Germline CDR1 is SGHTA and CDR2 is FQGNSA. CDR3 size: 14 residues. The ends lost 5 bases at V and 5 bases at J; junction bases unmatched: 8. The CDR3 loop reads CASSQGGGRTEAFF. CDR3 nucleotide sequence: TGTGCCAGCAGCCAGGGGGGTGGACGGACTGAAGCTTTCTTT.

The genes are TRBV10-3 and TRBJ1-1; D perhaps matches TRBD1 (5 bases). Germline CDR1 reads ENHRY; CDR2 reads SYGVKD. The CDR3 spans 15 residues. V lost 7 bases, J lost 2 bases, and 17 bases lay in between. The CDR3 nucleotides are TGTGCCATCAAGCAGATCTGGGGGGAAAACACTGAAGCTTTCTTT. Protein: CAIKQIWGENTEAFF.

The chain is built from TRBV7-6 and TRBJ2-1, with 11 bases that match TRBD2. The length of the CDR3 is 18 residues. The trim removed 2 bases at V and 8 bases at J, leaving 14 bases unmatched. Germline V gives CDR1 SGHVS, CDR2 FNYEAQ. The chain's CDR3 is CASSLSASGGLFIDEQFF. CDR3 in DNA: TGTGCCAGCAGCTTATCGGCTAGCGGGGGGCTTTTTATAGATGAGCAGTTCTTC.

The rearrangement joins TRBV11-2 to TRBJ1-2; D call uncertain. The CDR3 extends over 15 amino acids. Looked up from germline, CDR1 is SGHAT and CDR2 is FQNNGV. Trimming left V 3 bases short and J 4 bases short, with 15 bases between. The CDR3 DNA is TGTGCCAGCAGCTTTCTCGGACCGCCGCCCTATGGCTACACCTTC. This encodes CASSFLGPPPYGYTF.

In DNA form, the CDR3 reads TGTGCCAGCAGCCGGGGACCCCACACCGGGGAGCTGTTTTTT. Encoded protein: CASSRGPHTGELFF. V is TRBV14 and J is TRBJ2-2, with D perhaps being TRBD1 or TRBD2 (5 bases each). Germline CDR1 reads SGHDN; CDR2 reads FVKESK. The CDR3 contains 14 residues. Trimming shortened V by 4 bases and J by 3 bases, and 9 bases separated the two germline ends. Full variable domain (missing parts from reference TRBV14 and TRBJ2-2): EAGVTQFPSHSVIEKGQTVTLRCDPISGHDNLYWYRRVMGKEIKFLLHFVKESKQDESGMPNNRFLAERTGGTYSTLKVQPAELEDSGVYFCASSRGPHTGELFFGEGSRLTVL.

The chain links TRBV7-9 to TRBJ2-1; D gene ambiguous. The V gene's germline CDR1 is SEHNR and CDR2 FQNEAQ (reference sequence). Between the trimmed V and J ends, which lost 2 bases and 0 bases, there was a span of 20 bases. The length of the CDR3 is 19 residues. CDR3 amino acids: CASSLFLDPAETSYNEQFF. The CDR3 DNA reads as TGTGCCAGCAGCTTATTCTTGGATCCGGCGGAAACCTCCTACAATGAGCAGTTCTTC. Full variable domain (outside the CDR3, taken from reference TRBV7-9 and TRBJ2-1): DTGVSQNPRHKITKRGQNVTFRCDPISEHNRLYWYRQTLGQGPEFLTYFQNEAQLEKSRLLSDRFSAERPKGSFSTLEIQRTEQGDSAMYLCASSLFLDPAETSYNEQFFGPGTRLTVL.

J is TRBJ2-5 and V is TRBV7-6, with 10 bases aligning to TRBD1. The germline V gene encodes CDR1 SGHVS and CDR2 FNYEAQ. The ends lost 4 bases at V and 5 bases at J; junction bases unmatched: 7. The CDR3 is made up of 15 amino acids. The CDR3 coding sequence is TGTGCCAGCAGCTCGGGACAGGGGCTGGGGGAGACCCAGTACTTC. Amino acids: CASSSGQGLGETQYF.

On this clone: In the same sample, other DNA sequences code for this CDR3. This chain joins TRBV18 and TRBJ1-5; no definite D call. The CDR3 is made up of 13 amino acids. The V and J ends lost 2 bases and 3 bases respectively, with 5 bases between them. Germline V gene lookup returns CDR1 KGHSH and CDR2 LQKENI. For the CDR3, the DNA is TGTGCCAGCTCACCAGGTCCCAATCAGCCCCAGCATTTT. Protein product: CASSPGPNQPQHF.

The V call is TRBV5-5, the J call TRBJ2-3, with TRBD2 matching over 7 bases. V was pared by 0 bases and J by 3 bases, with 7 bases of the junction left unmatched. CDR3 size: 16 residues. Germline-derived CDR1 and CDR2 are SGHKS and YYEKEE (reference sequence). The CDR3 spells CASSLAGASGTDTQYF. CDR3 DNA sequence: TGTGCCAGCAGCTTGGCCGGGGCTAGCGGTACAGATACGCAGTATTTT. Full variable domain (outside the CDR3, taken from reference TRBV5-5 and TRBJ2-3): DAGVTQSPTHLIKTRGQQVTLRCSPISGHKSVSWYQQVLGQGPQFIFQYYEKEERGRGNFPDRFSARQFPNYSSELNVNALLLGDSALYLCASSLAGASGTDTQYFGPGTRLTVL.

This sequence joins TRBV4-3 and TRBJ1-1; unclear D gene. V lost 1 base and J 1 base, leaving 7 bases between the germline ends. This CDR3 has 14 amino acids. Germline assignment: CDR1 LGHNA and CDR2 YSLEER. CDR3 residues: CASSQVEGNTEAFF. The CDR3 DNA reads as TGCGCCAGCAGCCAAGTTGAGGGGAACACTGAAGCTTTCTTT.

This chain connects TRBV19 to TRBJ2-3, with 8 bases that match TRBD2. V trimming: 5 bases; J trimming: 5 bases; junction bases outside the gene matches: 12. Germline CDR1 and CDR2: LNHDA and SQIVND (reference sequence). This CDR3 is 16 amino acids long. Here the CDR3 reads CASSSPGGGRVDTQYF. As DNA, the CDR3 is TGTGCCAGTAGTTCTCCTGGCGGGGGGAGGGTAGATACGCAGTATTTT.

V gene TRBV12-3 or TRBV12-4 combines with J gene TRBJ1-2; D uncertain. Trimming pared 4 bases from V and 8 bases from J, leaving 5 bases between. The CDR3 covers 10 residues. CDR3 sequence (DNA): TGTGCCAGCAGTTATAAGGGCTACACCTTC. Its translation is CASSYKGYTF.

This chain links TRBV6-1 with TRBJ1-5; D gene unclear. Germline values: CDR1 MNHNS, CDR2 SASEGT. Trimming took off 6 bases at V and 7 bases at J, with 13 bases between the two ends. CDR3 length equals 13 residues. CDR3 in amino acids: CASSPSRKQPQHF. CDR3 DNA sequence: TGTGCCAGCAGCCCCTCAAGGAAACAGCCCCAGCATTTT.

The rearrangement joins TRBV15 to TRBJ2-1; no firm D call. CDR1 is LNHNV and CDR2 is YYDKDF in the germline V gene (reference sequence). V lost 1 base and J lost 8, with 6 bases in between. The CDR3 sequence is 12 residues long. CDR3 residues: CATSRVWDEQFF. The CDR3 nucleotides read TGTGCCACCAGCAGAGTTTGGGATGAGCAGTTCTTC.

The CDR3 loop reads CASSLKTPLRNNEQFF. The CDR3 nucleotides are TGTGCCAGCAGCCTCAAGACCCCGCTACGAAACAATGAGCAGTTCTTC. The V and J genes are TRBV14 and TRBJ2-1; D call uncertain. The germline CDR1 and CDR2 sequences are SGHDN and FVKESK. This CDR3 region has 16 residues. The V and J ends lost 4 bases and 5 bases respectively, with 18 bases between them.

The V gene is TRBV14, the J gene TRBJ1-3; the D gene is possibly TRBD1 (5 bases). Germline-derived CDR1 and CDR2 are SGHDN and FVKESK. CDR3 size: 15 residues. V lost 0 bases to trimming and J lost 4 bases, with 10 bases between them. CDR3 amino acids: CASSQDPTVGNTIYF. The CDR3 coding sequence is TGTGCCAGCAGCCAAGATCCGACAGTGGGAAACACCATATATTTT.

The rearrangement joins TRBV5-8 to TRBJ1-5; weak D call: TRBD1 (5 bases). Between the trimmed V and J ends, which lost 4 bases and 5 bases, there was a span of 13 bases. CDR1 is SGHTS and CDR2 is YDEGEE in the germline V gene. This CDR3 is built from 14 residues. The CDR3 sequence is CASSPGQPHQPQHF. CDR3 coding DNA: TGTGCCAGCAGCCCGGGGCAGCCACATCAGCCCCAGCATTTT.